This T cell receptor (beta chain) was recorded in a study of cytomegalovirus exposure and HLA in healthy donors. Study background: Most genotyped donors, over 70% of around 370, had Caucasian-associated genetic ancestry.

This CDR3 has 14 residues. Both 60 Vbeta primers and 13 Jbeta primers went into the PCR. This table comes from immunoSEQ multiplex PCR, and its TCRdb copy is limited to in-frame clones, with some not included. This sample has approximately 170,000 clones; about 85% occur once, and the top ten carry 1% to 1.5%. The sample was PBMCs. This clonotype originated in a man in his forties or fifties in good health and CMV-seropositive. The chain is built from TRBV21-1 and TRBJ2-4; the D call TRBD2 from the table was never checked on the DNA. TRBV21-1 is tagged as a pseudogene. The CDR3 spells CASRSSVGKNIQYF. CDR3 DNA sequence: TGTGCCAGCAGATCTAGCGTTGGCAAAAACATTCAGTACTTC.